These 6 T cell receptor beta chains originate from one sample sequenced in a study of identifying expanded T cells in peripheral blood. Profiling relied on immunoSEQ multiplex PCR, and the TCRdb table lists in-frame clones only, not all of them. The sample yields some 70,000 clones, roughly 88% seen once. What was sequenced was blood. The origin of the receptors is a person aged 18 to 75 in good health.

V is TRBV6-5 and J is TRBJ2-7, with D perhaps TRBD2 (5 bases). Germline V gives CDR1 MNHEY, CDR2 SVGAGI. Trimming removed 5 bases from V and 9 bases from J, with 14 bases in between. The CDR3 has 12 amino acids. The CDR3 DNA reads as TGTGCCAGCAGTCCCGGGGTAGAAGTGCAGTACTTC. It specifies CASSPGVEVQYF.

CDR3 region: CASSLWGGETQYF. CDR3 in DNA: TGTGCCAGCAGCTTATGGGGGGGAGAGACCCAGTACTTC. This rearrangement joins TRBV7-2 to TRBJ2-5; 7 positions match TRBD2. Germline lookup yields CDR1 SGHTA and CDR2 FQGNSA. The CDR3 has 13 amino acids. The V segment lost 2 bases and the J segment 4 bases; nucleotides outside the gene matches: 1. Supplemented by reference TRBV7-2 and TRBJ2-5, the full variable domain reads GAGVSQSPSNKVTEKGKDVELRCDPISGHTALYWYRQSLGQGLEFLIYFQGNSAPDKSGLPSDRFSAERTGGSVSTLTIQRTQQEDSAVYLCASSLWGGETQYFGPGTRLLVL.

The chain recombines TRBV28 with TRBJ2-7; 9 positions agree with TRBD1. J gave up 0 bases and V 7 bases, and 7 bases lay outside the gene matches. The CDR3 sequence is 15 residues long. CDR1 is MDHEN and CDR2 is SYDVKM in the germline V gene. In nucleotides, the CDR3 is TGTGCCAGCACCCCAGACAGGGGGAACTCCTACGAGCAGTACTTC. It specifies CASTPDRGNSYEQYF.

In its sample, this clone was seen once. V is TRBV27 and J is TRBJ2-7; D tentatively reads TRBD1 or TRBD2 (5 bases each). In germline, CDR1 is MNHEY, CDR2 SMNVEV (reference sequence). The V end lost 7 bases, the J end lost 3 bases, and 16 bases lay between the germline ends. The CDR3 spans 14 residues. CDR3: CASTPGQAGYEQYF. In nucleotides, the CDR3 is TGTGCCAGCACTCCGGGGCAAGCAGGCTACGAGCAGTACTTC.

This chain uses TRBV7-6 with TRBJ2-3; 10 positions match TRBD2. Germline V gene lookup returns CDR1 SGHVS and CDR2 FNYEAQ. V lost 1 base to trimming and J lost 0 bases; unmatched junction nucleotides: 10. CDR3 size: 19 residues. In nucleotides, the CDR3 is TGTGCCAGCAGCTTAGTCCCTAGCGGGAGTTCGTCTAGCACAGATACGCAGTATTTT. It encodes CASSLVPSGSSSSTDTQYF.

The genes are TRBV19 and TRBJ1-4; 7 nucleotides match TRBD1. The length of the CDR3 is 17 residues. J lost 5 bases, V lost 3 bases, and 12 bases had no gene match. Per the germline V gene, CDR1 is LNHDA and CDR2 is SQIVND (reference sequence). CDR3 loop: CASSIKGAGTENEKLFF. As DNA, the CDR3 is TGTGCCAGTAGTATTAAGGGGGCCGGGACGGAAAATGAAAAACTGTTTTTT.